Listed below are T cell receptor beta chains from one sample, sequenced in a study of T-cell reconstitution after alpha-beta-depleted transplantation in children. One entry per CDR3 protein results from TCRdb running MiXCR on the PCR reads. Of about 830,000 distinct CDR3 sequences in the sample, less than 20% were seen once. The material sequenced was PBMCs, mostly from graft donor cells, taken 360 days after TCRalphabeta/CD19-depleted stem cell transplant. The receptors shown here come from a male patient between 10 and 17 years old who had a stem cell transplant for acute lymphoblastic leukemia, so the T cells may come from the graft donor. Both conserved end residues are part of each CDR3. The order of the fields is D gene, V gene, clone size, J gene, CDR3 DNA, CDR3 protein. D genes are given only for firm matches. Not all rows give a size; the values are once, few, many and, for expanded clones, a class.

-	TRBV6-2/TRBV6-3	-	TRBJ2-1	TGTGCCAGCAGCAGCCGCGGACTTTCCTACAATGAGCAGTTCTTC	CASSSRGLSYNEQFF
TRBD1	TRBV12-3/TRBV12-4	few	TRBJ1-1	TGTGCCAGCAGACCCCGACAGGGATTAATGAACACTGAAGCTTTCTTT	CASRPRQGLMNTEAFF
-	TRBV12-3/TRBV12-4	-	TRBJ2-3	TGTGCCAGCCTCCTGAGGGCCCCCACAGATACGCAGTATTTT	CASLLRAPTDTQYF
TRBD1	TRBV10-3	-	TRBJ1-2	TGTGCCATCAGTGAGACCTCAGGGGGCTATGGCTACACCTTC	CAISETSGGYGYTF
-	TRBV29-1	many	TRBJ2-7	TGCAGCGTTGAAGATGATCGGCAAAACCAGTACTTC	CSVEDDRQNQYF
-	TRBV10-3	-	TRBJ2-3	TGTGCCATCAGTCGCGGGGGCCCTACTAGCACAGATACGCAGTATTTT	CAISRGGPTSTDTQYF
-	TRBV9	-	TRBJ2-7	TGTGCCAGCAGCGTAGACGGGAATTCCTACGAGCAGTACTTC	CASSVDGNSYEQYF
-	TRBV11-3	many	TRBJ2-7	TGTGCCAGCAGCATCCCCCAGCCCCCCTACGAGCAGTACTTC	CASSIPQPPYEQYF
TRBD1	TRBV5-5	-	TRBJ1-2	TGTGCCAGCAGCCTCATCGGACAGGCCAACTATGGCTACACCTTC	CASSLIGQANYGYTF
TRBD2	TRBV4-1	few	TRBJ2-2	TGCGCCAGCAGCCAACCTCCGGGACTAGCGGGATTGACAAGGCCCGGGGAGCTGTTTTTT	CASSQPPGLAGLTRPGELFF
-	TRBV5-1	-	TRBJ2-7	TGCGCCAGCAGCTCCCCCCTCCAGACTAGAGGTAGAAGCTACGAGCAGTACTTC	CASSSPLQTRGRSYEQYF
-	TRBV19	-	TRBJ2-3	TGTGCCAGTAGTATGCGACATACGACTCTGTCAGATACGCAGTATTTT	CASSMRHTTLSDTQYF
-	TRBV6-5	few	TRBJ2-5	TGTGCCAGGACTAGTAAAGAGACCCAGTACTTC	CARTSKETQYF
TRBD1	TRBV18	few	TRBJ2-3	TGTGCCAGCTCACCACTCGAGGGGACAGGGCAAGCAGATACGCAGTATTTT	CASSPLEGTGQADTQYF
TRBD1	TRBV12-3/TRBV12-4	many	TRBJ1-2	TGTGCCAGCACCCTGAGAGGCCTACAGGGGGCCTATGGCTACACCTTC	CASTLRGLQGAYGYTF
-	TRBV4-1	few	TRBJ2-7	TGCGCCAGCAGCCACTGGGACTCTTACGAGCAGTACTTC	CASSHWDSYEQYF
TRBD2	TRBV9	few	TRBJ2-3	TGTGCCAGCAGCCCCCGACTAGCGGGAGAGACAGATACGCAGTATTTT	CASSPRLAGETDTQYF
TRBD1	TRBV10-3	-	TRBJ2-6	TGTGCCGCTAGGACAGGGAAAACCTACTCTGGGGCCAACGTCCTGACTTTC	CAARTGKTYSGANVLTF
TRBD2	TRBV5-1	-	TRBJ2-3	TGCGCCAGCAGCTTGGTCTTCGTCGCGGGAGATGGCACAGATACGCAGTATTTT	CASSLVFVAGDGTDTQYF
-	TRBV6-5	-	TRBJ2-4	TGTGCCAGCAGGGCCGGGCCACTAAAAAACATTCAGTACTTC	CASRAGPLKNIQYF
TRBD1	TRBV20-1	-	TRBJ2-7	TGCAGTGCTAGAGATGCCAGGGGGCTTCGGGAGCAGTACTTC	CSARDARGLREQYF
-	TRBV29-1	-	TRBJ2-7	TGCAGCGTTGCCGGGACACGGCCCTACGAGCAGTACTTC	CSVAGTRPYEQYF
TRBD2	TRBV20-1	-	TRBJ2-7	TGCAGTGCTAGACTAGCGGGACGGGGGGAGCAGTACTTC	CSARLAGRGEQYF
TRBD2	TRBV2	-	TRBJ2-1	TGTGCCAGCAGTGATCTAGCGGGGCCTAGAGGTGAGCAGTTCTTC	CASSDLAGPRGEQFF
-	TRBV19	few	TRBJ2-7	TGTGCCAGTAGCCAGGGACGGGGTACCTACGAGCAGTACTTC	CASSQGRGTYEQYF
TRBD1	TRBV7-9	few	TRBJ2-7	TGTGCCAGCAGCTTAGGGGACAGAGGTATCCTTTCGCAACAGTACTTC	CASSLGDRGILSQQYF
-	TRBV2	-	TRBJ2-1	TGTGCCAGCAGCCTACTACTAGGGGGTGAGCAGTTCTTC	CASSLLLGGEQFF
-	TRBV30	-	TRBJ2-2	TGTGCCTGGAGTGTACGGGGAACCACCGGGGAGCTGTTTTTT	CAWSVRGTTGELFF
-	TRBV5-1	many	TRBJ1-1	TGTGCCAGCAGCTTGTCTGCGAACACTGAAGCTTTCTTT	CASSLSANTEAFF
-	TRBV15	-	TRBJ2-7	TGTGCCACCAGCGGAGCCTCCGTCACATGGCCCCCCTACGAGCAGTACTTC	CATSGASVTWPPYEQYF
TRBD2	TRBV7-2	-	TRBJ2-7	TGTGCCAGCAGCTTATTCGCACTAGCGGGAGACTGGGAGCAGTACTTC	CASSLFALAGDWEQYF
TRBD2	TRBV5-5	-	TRBJ2-4	TGTGCCAGCCATCGGGGGGTAAACATTCAGTACTTC	CASHRGVNIQYF
TRBD1	TRBV20-1	-	TRBJ1-2	TGCAGTGCTAGAGAGCCGGGACAGGGAAAAAATGGCTACACCTTC	CSAREPGQGKNGYTF
TRBD1	TRBV7-8	-	TRBJ2-7	TGTGCCAGCAGCATAACCTGGACAGGGTTGGGCTCCTACGAGCAGTACTTC	CASSITWTGLGSYEQYF
-	TRBV18	many	TRBJ2-5	TGTGCCAGCTCACCACCGGTCACCAAAGAGACCCAGTACTTC	CASSPPVTKETQYF
TRBD1	TRBV3-1	-	TRBJ1-4	TGTGCCAGCAGCCAGCGACAGGGGTATGAAAAACTGTTTTTT	CASSQRQGYEKLFF
-	TRBV19	-	TRBJ2-7	TGTGCCAGTAGTATGCGAGTTCGTAGTGGCTACGAGCAGTACTTC	CASSMRVRSGYEQYF
-	TRBV6-5	few	TRBJ1-1	TGTGCCAGCAGTCCTTACAGGAATGAAGCTTTCTTT	CASSPYRNEAFF
-	TRBV6-2/TRBV6-3	few	TRBJ2-4	TGTGCCAGCAGTTACCAGGACAGCGTAGCCAAAAACATTCAGTACTTC	CASSYQDSVAKNIQYF
TRBD2	TRBV20-1	many	TRBJ2-3	TGCAGTCTTCTAGCGGGAGATGGAGATACGCAGTATTTT	CSLLAGDGDTQYF
TRBD1	TRBV12-3/TRBV12-4	many	TRBJ1-2	TGTGCCGTCACCGGGACAGGTGTTTCTAACTATGGCTACACCTTC	CAVTGTGVSNYGYTF
TRBD2	TRBV5-1	many	TRBJ2-1	TGCGCCAGCAGAATCCTCCTAGCGGGGGCCAACAATGAGCAGTTCTTC	CASRILLAGANNEQFF
-	TRBV4-1	few	TRBJ2-1	TGCGCCACTAAGCGGAGCTCCTACAATGAGCAGTTCTTC	CATKRSSYNEQFF
TRBD2	TRBV25-1	-	TRBJ2-1	TGTGCCAGCAGTCCCCCAACTGGGACTAGCGCCTACAATGAGCAGTTCTTC	CASSPPTGTSAYNEQFF
TRBD1	TRBV12-3/TRBV12-4	few	TRBJ2-2	TGTGCCAGCAGTCCCCGGGACAGGGGGCGCACCGGGGAGCTGTTTTTT	CASSPRDRGRTGELFF
-	TRBV29-1	many	TRBJ2-5	TGCAGCGTTGTAGACAGGAGAGAGACCCAGTACTTC	CSVVDRRETQYF
TRBD2	TRBV19	many	TRBJ2-7	TGTGCCAGCAGCCCCAGCGGGAGCTCCTACGAGCAGTACTTC	CASSPSGSSYEQYF
-	TRBV28	-	TRBJ2-3	TGTGCCAGCAGTTTAGACCTCGACCACACAGATACGCAGTATTTT	CASSLDLDHTDTQYF
-	TRBV4-1	-	TRBJ2-2	TGCGCCAGCAGCCGACCAAGCACCGGGGAGCTGTTTTTT	CASSRPSTGELFF
-	TRBV7-8	-	TRBJ2-7	TGTGCCAGCAGCTTAGTCTCAAACAGGGCCTACGAGCAGTACTTC	CASSLVSNRAYEQYF
-	TRBV7-9	many	TRBJ1-2	TGTGCCAGCAGTGAAGCCGGACAGCACTATGGCTACACCTTC	CASSEAGQHYGYTF
TRBD2	TRBV5-5	few	TRBJ2-1	TGTGCCAGCAGCTTCAAAGCGGGAGACTCCTACAATGAGCAGTTCTTC	CASSFKAGDSYNEQFF
TRBD2	TRBV5-1	many	TRBJ2-3	TGCGCCAGCAGCTTGGGCGGGAGAACAGATACGCAGTATTTT	CASSLGGRTDTQYF
-	TRBV10-2	few	TRBJ2-1	TGCGCCAGCAGTGAGGCGGTCTCCTACAATGAGCAGTTCTTC	CASSEAVSYNEQFF
-	TRBV28	many	TRBJ2-1	TGTGCCAGCACCCTAGGGGGTAACTCCTACAATGAGCAGTTCTTC	CASTLGGNSYNEQFF
TRBD1	TRBV6-5	many	TRBJ1-4	TGTGCCAGCAGTTACGATCAAGGGACAGATAATGAAAAACTGTTTTTT	CASSYDQGTDNEKLFF
-	TRBV2	few	TRBJ2-5	TGTGCCAGCACCGACCTGGGGGAGACCCAGTACTTC	CASTDLGETQYF